One and the same sample provided the 8 T cell receptor beta chains below, sequenced in a study of cytomegalovirus exposure and HLA in healthy donors. Primers for the PCR totalled 60 Vbeta and 13 Jbeta. The method was immunoSEQ multiplex PCR; TCRdb's version includes in-frame clones alone and lacks a portion of them. The table lists roughly 130,000 clones, around three quarters of them singletons. Material for sequencing was PBMCs. These receptor sequences come from a man aged 18 to 29 in good health and CMV-seronegative.

This chain connects TRBV6-5 to TRBJ2-3; no definite D call. Trimming took 5 bases from V and 0 from J, leaving 9 bases between them. Germline CDR1 MNHEY, CDR2 SVGAGI. The CDR3 covers 14 residues. In DNA form, the CDR3 reads TGTGCCAGCAGTGCGACATTTAGCACAGATACGCAGTATTTT. The encoded protein is CASSATFSTDTQYF.

The J gene is TRBJ2-7, the V gene TRBV28, with 10 nucleotides matching TRBD1. The CDR3 sequence is 15 residues long. The V and J ends lost 6 bases and 6 bases, in that order; junction bases with no gene match: 11. Germline CDR1 is MDHEN and CDR2 is SYDVKM. The CDR3 bases are TGTGCCAGCAGCCCCGGGGACAGGGGCGATATCGAGCAGTACTTC. Encoded protein: CASSPGDRGDIEQYF.

In the case of this clone: This sample also contains other DNA sequences that code for the same CDR3. V is TRBV5-1 and J is TRBJ1-5; 8 nucleotides align to TRBD1. CDR3 length equals 15 residues. CDR1 SGHRS and CDR2 YFSETQ come from the germline V gene. V lost 0 bases, J lost 1 base, and 0 bases stayed unmatched. The CDR3 nucleotides are TGCGCCAGCAGCTTGGGACAGGGGAGCAATCAGCCCCAGCATTTT. Translated, it gives CASSLGQGSNQPQHF.

The CDR3 DNA reads as TGTGCCAGCAGTTTACTAGCGGGAGTAAATCTGTACGGAGATACGCAGTATTTT. This sequence encodes CASSLLAGVNLYGDTQYF. The chain combines TRBV27 with TRBJ2-3; 10 bases align to TRBD2. The CDR3 covers 18 residues. Per the germline V gene, CDR1 is MNHEY and CDR2 is SMNVEV (reference sequence). J gave up 5 bases and V 2 bases, and 13 bases lay outside the gene matches.

Remarks on this clone: Distinct nucleotide sequences in the sample also encode this CDR3. The rearrangement links TRBV19 to TRBJ2-2; 12 bases fit TRBD2. Germline V gene sequence: CDR1 LNHDA, CDR2 SQIVND (reference sequence). The trim removed 3 bases at V and 6 bases at J, leaving 11 bases unmatched. The CDR3 consists of 18 residues. This chain's CDR3 is CASSIRSSGRADAGELFF. The CDR3 region has the DNA TGTGCCAGTAGTATTCGGTCTAGCGGGAGGGCCGACGCCGGGGAGCTGTTTTTT.

The V gene is TRBV19, the J gene TRBJ1-1; possible D gene TRBD1, 5 bases. V lost 4 bases and J 2 bases, leaving 14 bases between the germline ends. The CDR3 runs 15 residues. Germline loops: CDR1 LNHDA, CDR2 SQIVND (reference sequence). The DNA for the CDR3 is TGTGCCAGTAGTAATGGGGCAGTACTAAACACTGAAGCTTTCTTT. Encoded protein: CASSNGAVLNTEAFF.

V usage is TRBV29-1 and J usage is TRBJ1-2; D is perhaps TRBD1 (5 bases). Germline V gives CDR1 SQVTM, CDR2 ANQGSEA. There are 11 residues in the CDR3. Trimming took off 5 bases at V and 7 bases at J, with 11 bases between the two ends. CDR3 in DNA: TGCAGCGTTAAGGAAGGGGCTGGCTACACCTTC. It specifies CSVKEGAGYTF.

The rearrangement uses TRBV4-1 and TRBJ2-3; 12 positions match TRBD2. The CDR3 totals 18 residues. The germline V gene has CDR1 MGHRA and CDR2 YSYEKL. With 4 bases clipped from V and 1 base from J, the junction kept 9 bases outside the gene matches. The DNA of the CDR3 is TGCGCCAGCAGCCTCGGACTAGCGGGACATCCACGCACAGATACGCAGTATTTT. Translation gives CASSLGLAGHPRTDTQYF.